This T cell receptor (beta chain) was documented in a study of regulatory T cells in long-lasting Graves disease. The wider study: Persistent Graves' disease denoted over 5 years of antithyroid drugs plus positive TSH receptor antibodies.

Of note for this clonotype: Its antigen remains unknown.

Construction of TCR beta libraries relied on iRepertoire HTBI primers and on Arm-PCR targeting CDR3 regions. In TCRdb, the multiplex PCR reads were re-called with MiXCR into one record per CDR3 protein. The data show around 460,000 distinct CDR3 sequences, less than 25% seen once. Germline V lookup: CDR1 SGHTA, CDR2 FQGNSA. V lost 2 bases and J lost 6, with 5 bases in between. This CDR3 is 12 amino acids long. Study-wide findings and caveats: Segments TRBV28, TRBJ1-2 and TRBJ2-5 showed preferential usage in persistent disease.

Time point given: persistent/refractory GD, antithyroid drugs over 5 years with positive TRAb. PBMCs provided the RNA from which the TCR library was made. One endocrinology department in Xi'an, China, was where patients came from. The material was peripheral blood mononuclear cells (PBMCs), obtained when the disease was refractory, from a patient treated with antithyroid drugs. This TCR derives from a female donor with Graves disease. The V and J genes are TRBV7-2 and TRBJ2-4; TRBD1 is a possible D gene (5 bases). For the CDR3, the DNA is TGTGCCAGCAGCTTACAGGGAAACATTCAGTACTTC. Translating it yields CASSLQGNIQYF.